The 23 T cell receptor beta chains listed next were all sequenced from one sample in a study of a mutant IDH1 vaccine in newly diagnosed glioma. Sample time point: week 23, last vaccination. Each vaccine dose was 300 ug of mutant IDH1 20-mer peptide, with topical imiquimod. Clones were read by immunoSEQ multiplex PCR, and TCRdb kept only the in-frame ones, dropping some. Among approximately 45,000 clones listed, about 91% were seen once. Their antigen targets remain unknown. This sample comprised PBMCs, obtained from a glioma patient whose treatment included an IDH1 peptide vaccine. These receptors came from a man between 45 and 60 years old with glioma.

A single count supports this clone. This rearrangement joins TRBV9 to TRBJ2-5; D is unresolved. This CDR3 has 16 residues. Looked up from germline, CDR1 is SGDLS and CDR2 is YYNGEE. Between the trimmed V and J ends, which lost 0 bases and 5 bases, there was a span of 17 bases. The CDR3 bases are TGTGCCAGCAGCGTAGCTGCCACTCCCAGATCGGAGACCCAGTACTTC. Translating gives CASSVAATPRSETQYF.

The CDR3 DNA reads TGTGCCAGCTCACCTCCCGGGACTCCCACCGGCACCGGGGAGCTGTTTTTT. It is translated as CASSPPGTPTGTGELFF. The rearrangement links TRBV18 to TRBJ2-2, with a possible D match to TRBD2 (6 bases). The CDR3 sequence is 17 residues long. V lost 3 bases to trimming and J lost 4 bases, with 18 bases between them. Per germline, CDR1 KGHSH and CDR2 LQKENI.

This chain links TRBV11-2 with TRBJ1-6, with D perhaps TRBD1 (5 bases). Germline CDR1 SGHAT, CDR2 FQNNGV. The CDR3 spans 14 residues. The V gene lost 5 bases and the J gene lost 7 bases, with 12 bases spanning the gap. The CDR3 bases are TGTGCCAGCAGCCGAGACAGCTACAATTCACCCCTCCACTTT. Its protein product is CASSRDSYNSPLHF.

The chain carries TRBV5-1 and TRBJ1-2; no definite D call. CDR3 length: 12 residues. Germline loops: CDR1 SGHRS, CDR2 YFSETQ. Between the trimmed V and J ends, which lost 2 bases and 4 bases, there was a span of 6 bases. CDR3 sequence reads: CASSLFSYGYTF. In nucleotides, the CDR3 is TGCGCCAGCAGCTTATTTTCCTATGGCTACACCTTC.

In DNA form, the CDR3 reads TGTGCCAGCCGCGGGGGCTGGGATGAAAAACTGTTTTTT. It codes for CASRGGWDEKLFF. This chain connects TRBV2 to TRBJ1-4; perhaps TRBD1 as D (6 bases). In germline, CDR1 is SNHLY, CDR2 FYNNEI. The CDR3 contains 13 residues. Trimming took off 8 bases at V and 6 bases at J, with 13 bases between the two ends. The complete variable domain, with remaining parts taken from reference TRBV2 and TRBJ1-4, reads EPEVTQTPSHQVTQMGQEVILRCVPISNHLYFYWYRQILGQKVEFLVSFYNNEISEKSEIFDDQFSVERPDGSNFTLKIRSTKLEDSAMYFCASRGGWDEKLFFGSGTQLSVL.

The chain has TRBV15 and TRBJ1-5, with 7 bases identical to TRBD1. The germline gives CDR1 LNHNV, CDR2 YYDKDF (reference sequence). Unmatched junction bases numbered 9, after V lost 0 bases and J lost 7 bases. The CDR3 is 16 residues long. Here the CDR3 DNA reads TGTGCCACCAGCAGAGATCACGGGGCAGGGGGGCAGCCCCAGCATTTT. Encoded protein: CATSRDHGAGGQPQHF.

V gene TRBV2 combines with J gene TRBJ1-5; 9 nucleotides match TRBD1. Germline loops: CDR1 SNHLY, CDR2 FYNNEI. This CDR3 spans 16 amino acids. With V trimmed by 2 bases and J by 5 bases, 7 bases remained unmatched. CDR3 in DNA: TGTGCCAGCAGTGAATCCCTGGACAGGGGTCATCAGCCCCAGCATTTT. Protein product: CASSESLDRGHQPQHF. The full variable domain, with the rest looked up from reference TRBV2 and TRBJ1-5, is EPEVTQTPSHQVTQMGQEVILRCVPISNHLYFYWYRQILGQKVEFLVSFYNNEISEKSEIFDDQFSVERPDGSNFTLKIRSTKLEDSAMYFCASSESLDRGHQPQHFGDGTRLSIL.

J is TRBJ1-4 and V is TRBV15, with 7 positions matching TRBD1. CDR1 is LNHNV and CDR2 is YYDKDF in the germline V gene (reference sequence). This CDR3 is 16 amino acids long. J was trimmed by 4 bases and V by 1 base; bases with no gene match: 6. CDR3 sequence reads: CATSRVDRDSNEKLFF. The CDR3 DNA is TGTGCCACCAGCAGAGTAGACCGGGACAGTAATGAAAAACTGTTTTTT.

This chain joins TRBV25-1 and TRBJ1-4; D unclear. The length of the CDR3 is 15 residues. CDR1 is MGHDK and CDR2 is SYGVNS in the germline V gene. V was clipped by 3 bases and J by 10 bases, with 18 bases between them. DNA for the CDR3: TGTGCCAGCAGTGACACGACGGGGAGGGTCGGAAAACTGTTTTTT. It is translated as CASSDTTGRVGKLFF. The full variable domain, with the rest looked up from reference TRBV25-1 and TRBJ1-4, is EADIYQTPRYLVIGTGKKITLECSQTMGHDKMYWYQQDPGMELHLIHYSYGVNSTEKGDLSSESTVSRIRTEHFPLTLESARPSHTSQYLCASSDTTGRVGKLFFGSGTQLSVL.

In its sample, this clone is large (0.1 to 1%). The CDR3 DNA follows: TGTGCCAGCAGTGGCCCGGGACAGCCCTATGGCTACACCTTC. Encoded protein: CASSGPGQPYGYTF. The V gene is TRBV25-1, the J gene TRBJ1-2; the match to TRBD1 covers 7 bases. This CDR3 spans 14 amino acids. V was pared by 4 bases and J by 4 bases, with 6 bases of the junction left unmatched. Germline CDR1 and CDR2: MGHDK and SYGVNS.

The chain couples TRBV19 to TRBJ1-5, with D tentatively TRBD1 (6 bases). CDR3 length: 16 amino acids. The V and J ends lost 5 bases and 4 bases respectively, with 18 bases between them. Germline V gives CDR1 LNHDA, CDR2 SQIVND (reference sequence). This CDR3 reads CASSVSWGARNQPQHF. Here the CDR3 DNA reads TGTGCCAGTAGTGTCTCGTGGGGGGCGCGGAATCAGCCCCAGCATTTT.

V usage is TRBV9 and J usage is TRBJ1-5; 7 nucleotides agree with TRBD1. The CDR3 consists of 14 residues. After removal of 3 bases from V and 5 bases from J, the junction contained 5 bases not matched to a gene. In germline, CDR1 is SGDLS, CDR2 YYNGEE. The CDR3 sequence is CASSATGAYQPQHF. In nucleotides, the CDR3 is TGTGCCAGCAGCGCAACAGGGGCTTATCAGCCCCAGCATTTT. Looking up the rest from reference TRBV9 and TRBJ1-5 gives the full variable domain: DSGVTQTPKHLITATGQRVTLRCSPRSGDLSVYWYQQSLDQGLQFLIQYYNGEERAKGNILERFSAQQFPDLHSELNLSSLELGDSALYFCASSATGAYQPQHFGDGTRLSIL.

The CDR3 nucleotides are TGTGCCAGCAGCTTAGCGTCCTATGGCTACACCTTC. Its protein product is CASSLASYGYTF. J is TRBJ1-2 and V is TRBV7-2; D is unresolved. The V gene's germline CDR1 is SGHTA and CDR2 FQGNSA. This CDR3 region has 12 residues. V shed 0 bases and J shed 4 bases, with 3 bases lying between them.

The CDR3 DNA reads as TGTGCCAGTAGTATGGGACAGAAAGAGACCCAGTACTTC. Translated: CASSMGQKETQYF. The rearrangement joins TRBV19 to TRBJ2-5; 7 nucleotides line up with TRBD1. The CDR3 is 13 residues long. Germline-derived CDR1 and CDR2 are LNHDA and SQIVND (reference sequence). Trimming at V came to 3 bases and at J to 3 bases, leaving 1 base not matched to a gene.

The chain couples TRBV6-5 to TRBJ1-4; D uncertain. The V gene's germline CDR1 is MNHEY and CDR2 SVGAGI. V lost 5 bases to trimming and J lost 8 bases, with 18 bases between them. This CDR3 spans 15 amino acids. The CDR3 DNA is TGTGCCAGCAGTACGACCCGGGCCCGGGAAGAAAAACTGTTTTTT. It yields the protein CASSTTRAREEKLFF.

The chain is built from TRBV28 and TRBJ2-7; TRBD2 might be the D (6 bases). This CDR3 is 14 amino acids long. Trimming shortened V by 4 bases and J by 1 base, and 11 bases separated the two germline ends. Germline V gene sequence: CDR1 MDHEN, CDR2 SYDVKM. The CDR3 sequence: CASSSGGPSYEQYF. The CDR3 DNA reads as TGTGCCAGCAGTTCCGGGGGACCATCCTACGAGCAGTACTTC.

The chain uses TRBV4-1 and TRBJ2-7; D uncertain. V lost 4 bases, J lost 7 bases, and 17 bases lay in between. The germline V gene has CDR1 MGHRA and CDR2 YSYEKL. The CDR3 is 14 residues long. Here the CDR3 reads CASSPPNPRREQYF. The CDR3 DNA sequence: TGCGCCAGCAGCCCTCCTAACCCAAGAAGGGAGCAGTACTTC.

CDR3 region: CASSYRGPNEKLFF. Written as DNA, the CDR3 is TGTGCCAGCAGTTACAGGGGTCCTAATGAAAAACTGTTTTTT. J is TRBJ1-4 and V is TRBV6-5; possibly TRBD1 for D (5 bases). Trimming removed 2 bases at V and 3 bases at J, with 7 bases between. CDR1 and CDR2 (germline): MNHEY, SVGAGI. The CDR3 is 14 amino acids.

This chain uses TRBV5-1 with TRBJ2-7; D is perhaps TRBD1 or TRBD2 (5 bases each). Trimming left V 4 bases short and J 0 bases short, with 11 bases between. CDR1 is SGHRS and CDR2 is YFSETQ in the germline V gene. The CDR3 sequence is 14 residues long. CDR3 in DNA: TGCGCCAGCAGCGCCGGGACGCCCTCCTACGAGCAGTACTTC. The encoded protein is CASSAGTPSYEQYF.

The chain carries TRBV5-8 and TRBJ2-7; 8 nucleotides line up with TRBD1. CDR1 and CDR2 from the germline V gene are SGHTS and YDEGEE. The CDR3 length is 15 residues. V lost 0 bases to trimming and J lost 5 bases; unmatched junction nucleotides: 7. This CDR3 reads CASSLGTGYLNEQYF. In nucleotides, the CDR3 is TGTGCCAGCAGCTTGGGGACAGGGTATTTGAACGAGCAGTACTTC. The whole variable domain, filled in from reference TRBV5-8 and TRBJ2-7, reads EAGVTQSPTHLIKTRGQQATLRCSPISGHTSVYWYQQALGLGLQFLLWYDEGEERNRGNFPPRFSGRQFPNYSSELNVNALELEDSALYLCASSLGTGYLNEQYFGPGTRLTVT.

V and J are TRBV9 and TRBJ2-3; 14 nucleotides agree with TRBD2. With 0 bases clipped from V and 4 bases from J, the junction kept 4 bases outside the gene matches. Germline lookup yields CDR1 SGDLS and CDR2 YYNGEE. This CDR3 has 17 residues. CDR3 sequence reads: CASSVEGLAGASDTQYF. As DNA, the CDR3 is TGTGCCAGCAGCGTAGAGGGACTAGCGGGGGCCTCAGATACGCAGTATTTT.

CDR3: CASSPRQGRDEQFF. The CDR3 DNA reads TGTGCCAGCAGCCCCCGACAGGGGAGGGATGAGCAGTTCTTC. The chain recombines TRBV13 with TRBJ2-1, with D possibly matching TRBD1 (8 bases). Deletions cut 5 bases from V and 8 bases from J, with 16 bases between. CDR3 size: 14 residues. The germline V gene has CDR1 PRHDT and CDR2 FYEKMQ (reference sequence).

The chain is built from TRBV19 and TRBJ1-1, with TRBD1 matching over 8 bases. The J segment lost 0 bases and the V segment lost 6 bases, leaving 12 bases of the junction unmatched. The germline V gene has CDR1 LNHDA and CDR2 SQIVND (reference sequence). The CDR3 runs 17 residues. CDR3 sequence reads: CASSAVAQGAVNTEAFF. The CDR3 bases are TGTGCCAGTAGCGCCGTCGCTCAGGGGGCGGTGAACACTGAAGCTTTCTTT.